These T cell receptor beta chains were read from a single sample in a study of B cell selection in AIRE deficiency. The assay was immunoSEQ multiplex PCR, and TCRdb's table has in-frame clones only and misses some. Among fewer than 25,000 clones listed, about nine tenths were seen once. The specimen was CD4+CD25+ Tregs sorted from PBMCs. The receptor source for this set is a human donor in good health. CDR3s include the opening cysteine and the closing phenylalanine or tryptophan. D genes are given only for firm matches. Size is stated for part of the rows, as once, few or many counts, or as a class when the clone is expanded.

>TRBJ1-2|.|.|TRBV7-9
TGTGCCAGCAGCTTCGGACTCAAGGGCTACACCTTC
CASSFGLKGYTF
>TRBJ1-5|.|.|TRBV11-3
TGTGCCAGCAGCTTGTTCCCCAGCAGCTATAGCAATCAGCCCCAGCATTTT
CASSLFPSSYSNQPQHF
>TRBJ1-2|few|.|TRBV27
TGTGCCAGCGCGGTGGGGTTTTCGGGCTATGGCTACACCTTC
CASAVGFSGYGYTF
>TRBJ2-2|.|.|TRBV7-2
TGTGCCAGCAGCTTAGAACAAACCGGGGAGCTGTTTTTT
CASSLEQTGELFF
>TRBJ1-1|.|.|TRBV6-5
TGTGCCAGCAGTTACTCCGGCAGGGAGGCTTTCTTT
CASSYSGREAFF
>TRBJ2-1|.|TRBD2|TRBV7-3
TGTGCCAGCAGCTTGCTAGCGGGATCTTACAATGAGCAGTTCTTC
CASSLLAGSYNEQFF
>TRBJ2-3|.|TRBD1|TRBV18
TGTGCCAGCTCATCTGACAGGGCGGATACGCAGTATTTT
CASSSDRADTQYF
>TRBJ1-6|.|.|TRBV18
TGTGCCAGCTCATCGACAGATTATAATTCACCCCTCCACTTT
CASSSTDYNSPLHF
>TRBJ2-7|.|TRBD2|TRBV5-4
TGTGCCAGCAGCTTATCGGCGGGAGCGGTGTACGAGCAGTACTTC
CASSLSAGAVYEQYF
>TRBJ1-2|.|.|TRBV5-1
TGCGCCAGCAGCTTGGTGGGTGACTATGGCTACACCTTC
CASSLVGDYGYTF
>TRBJ2-2|.|TRBD1|TRBV18
TGTGCCAGCTCACCGAGACAGGGCACGAACACCGGGGAGCTGTTTTTT
CASSPRQGTNTGELFF
>TRBJ2-1|.|TRBD2|TRBV7-8
TGTGCCAGCAAAATGGGGGAGGGACGAGATGAGCAGTTCTTC
CASKMGEGRDEQFF
>TRBJ2-5|.|.|TRBV7-9
TGTGCCAGCAGCTTAGGAGTACAGGGTGATAGTGAGACCCAGTACTTC
CASSLGVQGDSETQYF
>TRBJ2-5|once|TRBD2|TRBV4-1
TGCGCCAGCAGCCACTTAGCGGGGTACCAAGAGACCCAGTACTTC
CASSHLAGYQETQYF
>TRBJ1-1|.|.|TRBV5-1
TGCGCCAGCAGACGAGGACAGTTGAACACTGAAGCTTTCTTT
CASRRGQLNTEAFF
>TRBJ2-3|.|TRBD2|TRBV29-1
TGCAGCGGACTAGCGGCCCCCACAGATACGCAGTATTTT
CSGLAAPTDTQYF
>TRBJ2-5|.|TRBD2|TRBV7-6
TGTGCCAGCAGCGCGCCGGGACTAGCCGGCGAGACCCAGTACTTC
CASSAPGLAGETQYF
>TRBJ1-6|.|TRBD1|TRBV9
TGTGCCAGCAGCGTAGGGACAGGGACAAGCTCCTATAATTCACCCCTCCACTTT
CASSVGTGTSSYNSPLHF
>TRBJ2-5|.|.|TRBV7-9
TGTGCCAGCAGCTCCCGTCGGATTCAAGAGACCCAGTACTTC
CASSSRRIQETQYF
>TRBJ2-7|few|TRBD2|TRBV11-1
TGTGCCAGCAGCTTAAGGTCCAGCGGGGGGGCCTACGAGCAGTACTTC
CASSLRSSGGAYEQYF
>TRBJ1-1|.|.|TRBV7-2
TGTGCCAGCAGCTTAGGGGCAGGGAGCACTGAAGCTTTCTTT
CASSLGAGSTEAFF
>TRBJ1-4|.|TRBD1|TRBV6-1
TGTGCCAGCAGTTTTTGGACAGGGAACGAAAAACTGTTTTTT
CASSFWTGNEKLFF
>TRBJ2-1|.|.|TRBV6-4
TGTGCCAGCAGATCCAACAATGAGCAGTTCTTC
CASRSNNEQFF
>TRBJ2-7|.|.|TRBV5-6
TGTGCCAGCAGCTTTTCGAGGGGAAGGGCCTACGAGCAGTACTTC
CASSFSRGRAYEQYF